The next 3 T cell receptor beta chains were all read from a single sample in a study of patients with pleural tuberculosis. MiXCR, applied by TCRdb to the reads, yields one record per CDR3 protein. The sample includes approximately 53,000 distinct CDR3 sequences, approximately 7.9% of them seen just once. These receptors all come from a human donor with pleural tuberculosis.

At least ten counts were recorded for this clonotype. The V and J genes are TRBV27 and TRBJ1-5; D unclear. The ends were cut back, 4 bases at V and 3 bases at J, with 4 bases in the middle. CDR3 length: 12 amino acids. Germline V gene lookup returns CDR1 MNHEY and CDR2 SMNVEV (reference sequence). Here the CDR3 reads CASSSNNQPQHF. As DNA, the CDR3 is TGTGCCAGCAGTTCAAACAATCAGCCCCAGCATTTT.

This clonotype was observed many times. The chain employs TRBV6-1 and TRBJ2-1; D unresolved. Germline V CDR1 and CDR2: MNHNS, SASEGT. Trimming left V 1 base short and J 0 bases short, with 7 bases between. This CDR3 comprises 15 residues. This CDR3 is CASSEGISSYNEQFF. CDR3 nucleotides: TGTGCCAGCAGTGAAGGGATTAGCTCCTACAATGAGCAGTTCTTC.

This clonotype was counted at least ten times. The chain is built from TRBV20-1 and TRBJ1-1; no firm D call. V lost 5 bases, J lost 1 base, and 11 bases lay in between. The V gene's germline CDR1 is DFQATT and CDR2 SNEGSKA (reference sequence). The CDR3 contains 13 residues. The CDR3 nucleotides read TGCAGTGCTCTCTCAGCGGGGAACACTGAAGCTTTCTTT. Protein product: CSALSAGNTEAFF.